The 26 T cell receptor beta chains below come from one sample, sequenced in a study of T cells in tuberculosis. Profiling relied on immunoSEQ multiplex PCR, and the TCRdb table lists in-frame clones only, not all of them. In the table there are roughly 35,000 clones, around 93% of which are singletons. Material for sequencing was PBMCs. The origin of the receptors is a donor between 10 and 35 years old with latent tuberculosis or without tuberculosis infection. Some clones in this sample may be carry-over from other donors' samples.

V and J are TRBV7-8 and TRBJ2-3; 9 bases match TRBD2. V lost 3 bases to trimming and J lost 10 bases; unmatched junction nucleotides: 11. The CDR3 consists of 15 residues. Germline CDR1 is SGHVS and CDR2 is FQNEAQ. CDR3 protein: CASSLGTSRGQAQYF. The DNA of the CDR3 is TGTGCCAGCAGCTTGGGGACTAGCCGGGGTCAGGCGCAGTATTTT.

This clone has just one count. The V and J genes are TRBV7-9 and TRBJ2-7, with 8 bases aligning to TRBD2. Looked up from germline, CDR1 is SEHNR and CDR2 is FQNEAQ (reference sequence). The V and J ends lost 1 base and 4 bases, in that order; junction bases with no gene match: 6. The CDR3 consists of 15 residues. CDR3 loop: CASSLGGSGAYEQYF. The CDR3, as DNA: TGTGCCAGCAGCTTAGGGGGTAGCGGGGCATACGAGCAGTACTTC.

The chain joins TRBV10-3 to TRBJ1-2; a weak D match, TRBD1 (5 bases). V gave up 3 bases and J gave up 0 bases, with 17 bases separating them. The CDR3 length is 17 residues. The germline V gene has CDR1 ENHRY and CDR2 SYGVKD. The CDR3 sequence is CAISEGGARAANYGYTF. CDR3 nucleotide sequence: TGTGCCATCAGTGAAGGAGGGGCGCGGGCGGCTAACTATGGCTACACCTTC.

This clone was seen once. V and J are TRBV15 and TRBJ2-3, with a tentative D call TRBD2 (6 bases). Trimming took off 5 bases at V and 2 bases at J, with 20 bases between the two ends. The CDR3 covers 17 residues. The germline gives CDR1 LNHNV, CDR2 YYDKDF (reference sequence). CDR3 residues: CATSGFRLGLITDTQYF. The CDR3 DNA sequence: TGTGCCACCAGCGGTTTTCGACTAGGGTTGATCACAGATACGCAGTATTTT.

The chain combines TRBV7-2 with TRBJ1-5; tentative D call: TRBD1 (5 bases). V lost 4 bases and J 1 base, leaving 17 bases between the germline ends. This CDR3 has 17 amino acids. Per the germline V gene, CDR1 is SGHTA and CDR2 is FQGNSA. CDR3: CASSSGRRGISNQPQHF. The CDR3 bases are TGTGCCAGCAGCTCCGGGCGGCGGGGCATAAGCAATCAGCCCCAGCATTTT.

This rearrangement joins TRBV2 to TRBJ2-1, with TRBD2 as a possible D gene (5 bases). The CDR3 totals 14 residues. Germline loops: CDR1 SNHLY, CDR2 FYNNEI. V shed 7 bases and J shed 7 bases, with 17 bases lying between them. CDR3 bases: TGTGCCAGCAAAAGAAACGACCCGGGGAATGAGCAGTTCTTC. Its protein is CASKRNDPGNEQFF.

V is TRBV21-1 and J is TRBJ2-7; the D call in the table, TRBD2, was not verified against the DNA. TRBV21-1 is classified as a pseudogene. This CDR3 comprises 16 residues. The CDR3, as DNA: TGTGCCAGCAGCACCCCGGGTTCGGTTTACTCCTACGAGCAGTACTTC. It yields the protein CASSTPGSVYSYEQYF.

The J gene is TRBJ1-4, the V gene TRBV6-1; 11 bases line up with TRBD1. The V segment lost 3 bases and the J segment 8 bases; nucleotides outside the gene matches: 11. Germline CDR1 is MNHNS and CDR2 is SASEGT. The CDR3 sequence is 17 residues long. As DNA, the CDR3 is TGTGCCAGCAGTGACAGGGACAGGGGGTCTGGAATCGAAAAACTGTTTTTT. Its translation: CASSDRDRGSGIEKLFF.

The genes are TRBV13 and TRBJ1-3; D gene unclear. The germline V gene encodes CDR1 PRHDT and CDR2 FYEKMQ (reference sequence). V was pared by 2 bases and J by 0 bases, with 11 bases between. This CDR3 contains 16 residues. The CDR3 sequence is CASSLNPGDSGNTIYF. In DNA form, the CDR3 reads TGTGCCAGCAGCTTAAACCCGGGAGACTCTGGAAACACCATATATTTT.

This clone has just one count. The rearrangement uses TRBV5-4 and TRBJ1-1, with 8 bases that match TRBD1. Germline CDR1 and CDR2: SGHNT and YYREEE (reference sequence). V shed 0 bases and J 1 base; nucleotides not matched to a gene: 5. The CDR3 consists of 16 residues. Here the CDR3 DNA reads TGTGCCAGCAGCTTGGGAGGAACAGGGGGGAACACTGAAGCTTTCTTT. Translated, it gives CASSLGGTGGNTEAFF.

The V call is TRBV5-4, the J call TRBJ2-1; 8 nucleotides align to TRBD1. This CDR3 comprises 15 residues. V was pared by 8 bases and J by 5 bases, with 12 bases of the junction left unmatched. Germline CDR1 reads SGHNT; CDR2 reads YYREEE (reference sequence). CDR3 region: CASSLDRVGNNEQFF. Written as DNA, the CDR3 is TGTGCCAGTAGCCTGGACAGGGTAGGGAACAATGAGCAGTTCTTC.

The chain employs TRBV7-2 and TRBJ1-4; TRBD1 matches 7 bases. J gave up 4 bases and V 7 bases, and 6 bases lay outside the gene matches. CDR1 and CDR2 (germline): SGHTA, FQGNSA. The CDR3 has 14 amino acids. The CDR3 region is CASTWDSNNEKLFF. CDR3 DNA: TGTGCCAGCACGTGGGACAGCAATAATGAAAAACTGTTTTTT.

The rearrangement uses TRBV4-3 and TRBJ2-2; no clear D. CDR1 is LGHNA, CDR2 YSLEER, per germline. V was clipped by 4 bases and J by 6 bases, with 15 bases between them. The CDR3 covers 15 residues. The CDR3, as DNA: TGCGCCAGCAGCCGAAAATACAGAGTCTCCGGGGAGCTGTTTTTT. Its protein is CASSRKYRVSGELFF.

The CDR3 bases are TGCGCCAGCAGCCAAGATATGCAGCGGGGGGTGACCACAGATACGCAGTATTTT. This sequence encodes CASSQDMQRGVTTDTQYF. This chain uses TRBV4-1 with TRBJ2-3; TRBD2 agrees at 9 bases. Per germline, CDR1 MGHRA and CDR2 YSYEKL. CDR3 size: 18 residues. The V and J ends lost 0 bases and 2 bases, in that order; junction bases with no gene match: 9.

The chain joins TRBV4-3 to TRBJ2-2; tentative D call: TRBD2 (5 bases). Germline V gene sequence: CDR1 LGHNA, CDR2 YSLEER. The CDR3 has 13 residues. Trimming removed 4 bases at V and 3 bases at J, with 6 bases between. The CDR3 DNA reads TGCGCCAGCAGCCCGGGGTACACCGGGGAGCTGTTTTTT. This translates into CASSPGYTGELFF.

V gene TRBV7-2 combines with J gene TRBJ1-1; 8 nucleotides match TRBD1. V gave up 4 bases and J gave up 0 bases; unmatched junction bases: 1. CDR1 SGHTA and CDR2 FQGNSA come from the germline V gene. The CDR3 totals 14 residues. CDR3 residues: CASSSTGVNTEAFF. The CDR3 DNA reads as TGTGCCAGCAGCTCGACAGGGGTGAACACTGAAGCTTTCTTT.

V usage is TRBV7-8 and J usage is TRBJ2-6; D is ambiguous. Germline V CDR1 and CDR2: SGHVS, FQNEAQ. V lost 3 bases and J 4 bases, leaving 25 bases between the germline ends. This CDR3 region has 20 residues. The CDR3 is CASSFVIGMAAPPGANVLTF. Here the CDR3 DNA reads TGTGCCAGCAGCTTTGTGATCGGTATGGCGGCCCCCCCCGGGGCCAACGTCCTGACTTTC.

The chain links TRBV12-5 to TRBJ1-1; D is perhaps TRBD1 (5 bases). The CDR3 covers 17 residues. Germline V gene sequence: CDR1 LGHNT, CDR2 FRNRAP. Trimming took 7 bases from V and 7 from J, leaving 28 bases between them. Here the CDR3 reads CASASLRRFAGRVEAFF. The DNA of the CDR3 is TGTGCTAGTGCCTCCCTTCGAAGGTTCGCAGGGAGGGTTGAAGCTTTCTTT.

This clone is a singleton in its sample. The V call is TRBV2, the J call TRBJ1-1, with a possible D match to TRBD1 (6 bases). Germline CDR1 reads SNHLY; CDR2 reads FYNNEI. The CDR3 contains 14 residues. V lost 6 bases and J lost 2, with 13 bases in between. The CDR3 coding sequence is TGTGCCAGCAGGCAGGACAGAGCTAACACTGAAGCTTTCTTT. Its translation: CASRQDRANTEAFF.

The chain is built from TRBV9 and TRBJ2-5; 7 bases match TRBD2. CDR1 and CDR2 from the germline V gene are SGDLS and YYNGEE. The CDR3 is 15 residues long. Germline trimming cut 4 bases from V and 2 bases from J; bases unmatched to any gene: 8. The CDR3 reads CASSQTRTRQETQYF. The CDR3 DNA is TGTGCCAGCAGCCAGACCAGGACTAGGCAAGAGACCCAGTACTTC.

This chain connects TRBV28 to TRBJ1-1, with D unclear. The V gene's germline CDR1 is MDHEN and CDR2 SYDVKM. V shed 10 bases and J shed 1 base, with 7 bases lying between them. The CDR3 sequence is 11 residues long. CDR3 loop: CATGENTEAFF. The CDR3 bases are TGTGCCACCGGGGAGAACACTGAAGCTTTCTTT.

This rearrangement joins TRBV18 to TRBJ1-5, with 9 bases identical to TRBD1. The V gene end was trimmed by 6 bases and the J gene end by 0 bases; junction bases not matched to a gene: 9. The CDR3 contains 17 residues. CDR1 is KGHSH, CDR2 LQKENI, per germline. The DNA for the CDR3 is TGTGCCAGCTCCGCAGCACAGGGGGCTTATAGCAATCAGCCCCAGCATTTT. Translated: CASSAAQGAYSNQPQHF.

The chain carries TRBV15 and TRBJ2-2; the D is unclear. The CDR3 is made up of 12 amino acids. Germline V CDR1 and CDR2: LNHNV, YYDKDF (reference sequence). The V end lost 5 bases, the J end lost 5 bases, and 6 bases lay between the germline ends. CDR3 in DNA: TGTGCCACCAGCCGCAGAACCGGGGAGCTGTTTTTT. This sequence encodes CATSRRTGELFF.

The V gene is TRBV4-3, the J gene TRBJ2-3, with 9 positions matching TRBD2. Germline CDR1 LGHNA, CDR2 YSLEER. The CDR3 is made up of 16 amino acids. After removal of 1 base from V and 4 bases from J, the junction contained 6 bases not matched to a gene. CDR3 coding DNA: TGCGCCAGCAGCCAAGGGGCTAGCGGGGTGTCAGATACGCAGTATTTT. Protein: CASSQGASGVSDTQYF.

This chain connects TRBV6-4 to TRBJ2-3; 12 bases are shared with TRBD2. V gave up 4 bases and J gave up 4 bases; unmatched junction bases: 3. CDR3 length equals 15 residues. CDR1 is MRHNA and CDR2 is SNTAGT in the germline V gene. CDR3 region: CASSATSGGADTQYF. The CDR3 DNA reads TGTGCCAGCAGTGCGACTAGCGGGGGTGCAGATACGCAGTATTTT.

The chain couples TRBV18 to TRBJ1-3; no firm D call. Germline-derived CDR1 and CDR2 are KGHSH and LQKENI. CDR3 size: 14 residues. V was pared by 4 bases and J by 3 bases, with 10 bases between. The CDR3: CASSLRTFGNTIYF. The CDR3 DNA is TGTGCCAGCTCACTACGGACTTTTGGAAACACCATATATTTT.